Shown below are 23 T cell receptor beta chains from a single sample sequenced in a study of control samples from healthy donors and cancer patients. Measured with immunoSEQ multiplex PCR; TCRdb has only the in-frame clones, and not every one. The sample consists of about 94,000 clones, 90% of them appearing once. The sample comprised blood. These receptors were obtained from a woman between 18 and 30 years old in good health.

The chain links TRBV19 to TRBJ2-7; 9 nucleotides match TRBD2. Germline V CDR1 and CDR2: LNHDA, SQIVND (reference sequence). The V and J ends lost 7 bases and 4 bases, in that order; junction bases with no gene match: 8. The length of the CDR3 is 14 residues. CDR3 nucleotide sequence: TGTGCCAGTAAAGAAGCGGGGGGAAGGTACGAGCAGTACTTC. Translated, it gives CASKEAGGRYEQYF.

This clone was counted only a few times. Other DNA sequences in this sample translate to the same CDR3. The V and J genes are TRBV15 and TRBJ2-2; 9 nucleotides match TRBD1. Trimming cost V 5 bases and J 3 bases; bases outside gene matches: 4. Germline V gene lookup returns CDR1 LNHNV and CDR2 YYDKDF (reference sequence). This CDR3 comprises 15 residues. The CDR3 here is CATSVRDRDTGELFF. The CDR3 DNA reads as TGTGCCACCAGCGTCCGGGACAGGGACACCGGGGAGCTGTTTTTT.

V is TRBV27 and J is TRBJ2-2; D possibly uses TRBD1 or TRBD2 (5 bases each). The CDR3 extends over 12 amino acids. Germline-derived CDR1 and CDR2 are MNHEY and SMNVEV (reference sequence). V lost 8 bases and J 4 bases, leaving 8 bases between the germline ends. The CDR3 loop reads CASEGSTGELFF. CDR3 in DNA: TGTGCCAGCGAGGGGAGCACCGGGGAGCTGTTTTTT.

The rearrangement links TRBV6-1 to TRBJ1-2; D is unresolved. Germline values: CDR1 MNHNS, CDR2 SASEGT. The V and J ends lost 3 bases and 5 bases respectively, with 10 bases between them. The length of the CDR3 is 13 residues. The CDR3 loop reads CASSDRWAYGYTF. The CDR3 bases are TGTGCCAGCAGTGACAGGTGGGCTTATGGCTACACCTTC.

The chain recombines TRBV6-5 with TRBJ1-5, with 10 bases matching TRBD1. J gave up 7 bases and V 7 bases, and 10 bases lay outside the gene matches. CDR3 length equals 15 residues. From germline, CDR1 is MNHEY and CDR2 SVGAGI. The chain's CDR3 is CASNRDRGREQPQHF. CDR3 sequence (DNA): TGTGCCAGCAATCGGGACAGGGGAAGGGAACAGCCCCAGCATTTT.

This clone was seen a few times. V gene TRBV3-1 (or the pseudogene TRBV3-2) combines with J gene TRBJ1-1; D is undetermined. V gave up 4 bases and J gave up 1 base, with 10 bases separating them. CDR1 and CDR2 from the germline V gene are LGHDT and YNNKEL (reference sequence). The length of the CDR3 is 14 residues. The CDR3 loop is CASSPQPQNTEAFF. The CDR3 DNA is TGTGCCAGCAGCCCACAACCACAGAACACTGAAGCTTTCTTT.

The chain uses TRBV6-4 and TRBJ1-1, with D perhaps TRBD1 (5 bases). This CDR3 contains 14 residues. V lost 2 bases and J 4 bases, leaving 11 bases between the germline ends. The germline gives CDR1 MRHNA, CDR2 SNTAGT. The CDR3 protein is CASSDRGMSTEAFF. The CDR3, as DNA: TGTGCCAGCAGTGACAGGGGAATGAGCACTGAAGCTTTCTTT.

Here the CDR3 reads CASSIMGGAGGNQPQHF. The CDR3, as DNA: TGTGCCAGTAGTATAATGGGCGGGGCTGGGGGCAATCAGCCCCAGCATTTT. The chain recombines TRBV19 with TRBJ1-5, with D perhaps matching TRBD1 (5 bases). The V end lost 2 bases, the J end lost 2 bases, and 16 bases lay between the germline ends. Germline V CDR1 and CDR2: LNHDA, SQIVND (reference sequence). The CDR3 length is 17 residues.

CDR3 DNA: TGTGCCAGCAGCCCAATCACCCCCAGGGCCAATCAGCCCCAGCATTTT. It yields the protein CASSPITPRANQPQHF. The V call is TRBV6-6, the J call TRBJ1-5; D perhaps matches TRBD1 (5 bases). CDR1 and CDR2 (germline): MNHNY, SVGAGI (reference sequence). V was clipped by 6 bases and J by 3 bases, with 18 bases between them. The CDR3 has 16 amino acids.

The CDR3 is CASSWDVKSGADGYTF. For the CDR3, the DNA is TGTGCCAGCAGCTGGGACGTAAAAAGTGGGGCAGATGGCTACACCTTC. The rearrangement uses TRBV5-5 and TRBJ1-2; D possibly corresponds to TRBD1 (5 bases). CDR1 is SGHKS, CDR2 YYEKEE, per germline (reference sequence). The CDR3 length is 16 residues. Trimming shortened V by 3 bases and J by 6 bases, and 21 bases separated the two germline ends. Filled out from reference TRBV5-5 and TRBJ1-2, the complete variable domain reads DAGVTQSPTHLIKTRGQQVTLRCSPISGHKSVSWYQQVLGQGPQFIFQYYEKEERGRGNFPDRFSARQFPNYSSELNVNALLLGDSALYLCASSWDVKSGADGYTFGSGTRLTVV.

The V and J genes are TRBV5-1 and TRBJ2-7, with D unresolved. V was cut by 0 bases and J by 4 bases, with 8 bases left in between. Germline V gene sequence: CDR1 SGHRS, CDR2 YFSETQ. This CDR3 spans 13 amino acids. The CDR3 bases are TGCGCCAGCAGCTTGGCATCCGAGTACGAGCAGTACTTC. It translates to CASSLASEYEQYF.

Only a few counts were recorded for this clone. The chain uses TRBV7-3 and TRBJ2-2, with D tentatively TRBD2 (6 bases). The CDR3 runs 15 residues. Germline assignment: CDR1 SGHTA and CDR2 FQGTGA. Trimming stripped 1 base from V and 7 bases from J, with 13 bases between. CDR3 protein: CASSLSGAIDGELFF. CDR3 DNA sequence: TGTGCCAGCAGCTTAAGCGGGGCGATTGACGGGGAGCTGTTTTTT.

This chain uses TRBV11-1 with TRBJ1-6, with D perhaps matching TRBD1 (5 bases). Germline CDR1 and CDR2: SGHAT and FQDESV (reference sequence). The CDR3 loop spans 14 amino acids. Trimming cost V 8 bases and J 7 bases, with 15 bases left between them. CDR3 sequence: CASSLRTINSPLHF. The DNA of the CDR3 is TGTGCCAGCTCATTAAGGACAATCAATTCACCCCTCCACTTT.

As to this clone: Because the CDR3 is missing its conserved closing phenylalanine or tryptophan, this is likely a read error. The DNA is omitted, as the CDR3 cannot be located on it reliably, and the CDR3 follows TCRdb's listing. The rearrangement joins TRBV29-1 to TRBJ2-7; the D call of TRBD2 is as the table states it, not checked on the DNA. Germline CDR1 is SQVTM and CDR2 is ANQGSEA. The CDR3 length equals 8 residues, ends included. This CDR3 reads CSVEDTRG.

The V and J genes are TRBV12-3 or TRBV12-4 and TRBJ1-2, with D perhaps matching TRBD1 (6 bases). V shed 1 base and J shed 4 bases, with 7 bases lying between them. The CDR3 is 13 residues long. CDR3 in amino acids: CASSLVGGYGYTF. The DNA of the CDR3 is TGTGCCAGCAGTTTAGTAGGGGGCTATGGCTACACCTTC.

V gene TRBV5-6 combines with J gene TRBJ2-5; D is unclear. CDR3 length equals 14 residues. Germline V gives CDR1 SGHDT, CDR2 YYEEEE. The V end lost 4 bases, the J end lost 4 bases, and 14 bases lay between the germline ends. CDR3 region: CASSLLTGRETQYF. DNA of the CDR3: TGTGCCAGCAGCCTGTTAACGGGTCGAGAGACCCAGTACTTC.

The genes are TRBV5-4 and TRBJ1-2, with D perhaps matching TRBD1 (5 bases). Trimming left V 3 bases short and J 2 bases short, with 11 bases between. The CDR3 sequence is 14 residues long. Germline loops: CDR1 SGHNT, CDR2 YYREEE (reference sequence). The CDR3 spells CASSWAGENYGYTF. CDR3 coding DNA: TGTGCCAGCAGCTGGGCGGGGGAAAACTATGGCTACACCTTC.

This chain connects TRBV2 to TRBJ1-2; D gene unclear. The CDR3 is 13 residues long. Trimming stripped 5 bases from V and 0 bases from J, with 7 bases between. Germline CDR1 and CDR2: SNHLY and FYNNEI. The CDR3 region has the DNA TGTGCCAGCAGTCGACGGCCTAACTATGGCTACACCTTC. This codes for CASSRRPNYGYTF.

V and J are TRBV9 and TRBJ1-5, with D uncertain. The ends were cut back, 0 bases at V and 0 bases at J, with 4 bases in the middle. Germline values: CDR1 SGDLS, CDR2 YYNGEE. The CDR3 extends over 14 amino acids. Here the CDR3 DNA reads TGTGCCAGCAGCGTAGATGATAGCAATCAGCCCCAGCATTTT. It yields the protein CASSVDDSNQPQHF.

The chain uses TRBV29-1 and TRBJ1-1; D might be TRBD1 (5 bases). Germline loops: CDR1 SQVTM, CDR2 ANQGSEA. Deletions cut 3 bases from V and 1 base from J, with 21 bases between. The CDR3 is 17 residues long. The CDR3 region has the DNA TGCAGCGTTGATACCACAGGAGACTCAAGGAGGAACACTGAAGCTTTCTTT. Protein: CSVDTTGDSRRNTEAFF. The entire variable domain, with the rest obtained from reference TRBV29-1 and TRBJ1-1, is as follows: SAVISQKPSRDICQRGTSLTIQCQVDSQVTMMFWYRQQPGQSLTLIATANQGSEATYESGFVIDKFPISRPNLTFSTLTVSNMSPEDSSIYLCSVDTTGDSRRNTEAFFGQGTRLTVV.

CDR3: CASSLPRRGGIYEQFF. CDR3 DNA sequence: TGTGCCAGCAGCTTACCCAGGCGGGGGGGCATATATGAGCAGTTCTTC. The chain carries TRBV7-9 and TRBJ2-1, with 9 positions matching TRBD2. This CDR3 has 16 residues. Germline V gene lookup returns CDR1 SEHNR and CDR2 FQNEAQ (reference sequence). The V and J ends lost 2 bases and 8 bases, in that order; junction bases with no gene match: 10.

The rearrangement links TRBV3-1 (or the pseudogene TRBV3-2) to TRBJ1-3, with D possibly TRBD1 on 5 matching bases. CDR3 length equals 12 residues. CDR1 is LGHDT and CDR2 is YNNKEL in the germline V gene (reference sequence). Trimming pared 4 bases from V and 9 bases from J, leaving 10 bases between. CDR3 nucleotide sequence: TGTGCCAGCAGCCTCGGTGGGGGCACCATATATTTT. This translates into CASSLGGGTIYF.

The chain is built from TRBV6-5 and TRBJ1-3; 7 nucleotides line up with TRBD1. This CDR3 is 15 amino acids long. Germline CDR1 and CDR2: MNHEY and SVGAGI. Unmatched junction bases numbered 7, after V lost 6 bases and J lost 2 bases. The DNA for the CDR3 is TGTGCCAGCAGGACAGGGACAGAGCCTGGAAACACCATATATTTT. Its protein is CASRTGTEPGNTIYF.